This T cell receptor beta chain was sequenced in a study of molecular identifiers for immune sequencing clone quantification. TCRdb reprocessed the PCR reads via MiXCR and lists one record per CDR3 protein. The sample shows some 580,000 distinct CDR3 sequences, 25% of them seen only once. There are many counts of this clonotype. Per the germline V gene, CDR1 is SQVTM and CDR2 is ANQGSEA. This CDR3 has 14 residues. Trimming removed 3 bases at V and 2 bases at J, with 11 bases between. The chain combines TRBV29-1 with TRBJ2-1, with D tentatively TRBD1 (6 bases). The origin of this receptor is a human donor in good health. Some libraries in this study had Jurkat cell RNA spiked in. Sequenced material: naive CD8+ T cells from blood, with Jurkat cell RNA spiked in. The sample's subset: FACS-sorted CD8+CD4-CCR7+CD45RA+ naive T cells. This CDR3 reads CSVEFQGTYNEQFF. The CDR3 DNA reads as TGCAGCGTTGAGTTCCAGGGGACCTACAATGAGCAGTTCTTC.